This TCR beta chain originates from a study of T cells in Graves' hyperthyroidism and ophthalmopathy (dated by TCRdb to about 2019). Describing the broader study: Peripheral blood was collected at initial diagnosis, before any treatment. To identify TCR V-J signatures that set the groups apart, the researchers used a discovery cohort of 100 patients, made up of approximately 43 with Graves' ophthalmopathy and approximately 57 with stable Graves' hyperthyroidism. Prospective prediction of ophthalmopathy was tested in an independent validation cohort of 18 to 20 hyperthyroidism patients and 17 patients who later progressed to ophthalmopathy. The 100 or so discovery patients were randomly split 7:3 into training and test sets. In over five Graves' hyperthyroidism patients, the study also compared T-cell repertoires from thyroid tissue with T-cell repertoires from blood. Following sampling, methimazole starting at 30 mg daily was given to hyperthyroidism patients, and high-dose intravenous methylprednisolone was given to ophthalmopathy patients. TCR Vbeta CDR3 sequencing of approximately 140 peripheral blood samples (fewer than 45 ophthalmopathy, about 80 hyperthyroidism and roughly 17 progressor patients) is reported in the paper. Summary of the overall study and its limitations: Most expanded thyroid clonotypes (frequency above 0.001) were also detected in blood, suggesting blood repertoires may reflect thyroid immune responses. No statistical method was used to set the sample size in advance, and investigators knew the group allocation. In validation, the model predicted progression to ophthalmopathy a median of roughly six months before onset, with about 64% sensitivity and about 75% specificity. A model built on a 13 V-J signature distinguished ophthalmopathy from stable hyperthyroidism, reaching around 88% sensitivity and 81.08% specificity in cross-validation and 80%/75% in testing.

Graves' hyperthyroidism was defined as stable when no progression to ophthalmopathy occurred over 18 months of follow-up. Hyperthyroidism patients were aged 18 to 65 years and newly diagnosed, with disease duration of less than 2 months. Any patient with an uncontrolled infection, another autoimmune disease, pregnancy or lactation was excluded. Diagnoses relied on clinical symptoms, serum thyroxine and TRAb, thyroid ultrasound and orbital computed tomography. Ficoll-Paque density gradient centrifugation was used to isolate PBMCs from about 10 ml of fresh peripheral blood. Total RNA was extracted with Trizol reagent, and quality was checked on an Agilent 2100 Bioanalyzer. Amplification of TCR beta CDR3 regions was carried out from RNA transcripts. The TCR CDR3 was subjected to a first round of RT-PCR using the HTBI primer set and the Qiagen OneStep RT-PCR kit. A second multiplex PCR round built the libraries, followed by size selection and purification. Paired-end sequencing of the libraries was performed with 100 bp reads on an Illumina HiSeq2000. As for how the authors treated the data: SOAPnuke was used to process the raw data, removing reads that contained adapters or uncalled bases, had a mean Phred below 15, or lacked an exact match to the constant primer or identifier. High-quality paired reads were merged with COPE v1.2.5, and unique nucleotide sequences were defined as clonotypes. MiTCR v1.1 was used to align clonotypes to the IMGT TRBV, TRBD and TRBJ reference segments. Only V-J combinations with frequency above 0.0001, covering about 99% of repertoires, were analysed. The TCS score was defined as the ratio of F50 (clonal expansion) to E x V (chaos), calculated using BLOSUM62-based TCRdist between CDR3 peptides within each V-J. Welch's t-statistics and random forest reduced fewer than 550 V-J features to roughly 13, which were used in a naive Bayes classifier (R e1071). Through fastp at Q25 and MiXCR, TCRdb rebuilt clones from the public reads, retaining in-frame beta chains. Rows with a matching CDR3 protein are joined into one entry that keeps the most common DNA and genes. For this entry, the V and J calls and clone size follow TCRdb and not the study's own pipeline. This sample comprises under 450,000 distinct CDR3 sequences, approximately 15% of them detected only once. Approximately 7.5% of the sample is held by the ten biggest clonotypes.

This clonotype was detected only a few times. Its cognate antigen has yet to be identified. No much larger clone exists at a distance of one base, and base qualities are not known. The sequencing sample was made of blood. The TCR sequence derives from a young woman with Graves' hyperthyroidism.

In nucleotides, the sequence is TGTGCCACCAGTGAGGCCTATCAGCAGTTCTTC. It is translated as CATSEAYQQFF. This receptor chain uses TRBV24-1 and TRBJ2-1, with the D gene too uncertain to name. Sequences KGHDR (CDR1) and SFDVKD (CDR2) are obtained from the germline V gene. Deletion took 4 bases off V and 11 bases off J, with a span of 8 bases between the germline ends. From cysteine to phenylalanine, the CDR3 is 11 amino acids long. The read is trimmed to its CDR3 DNA, 33 bases read in frame from base 1.